The 7 T cell receptor beta chains reported below all come from one sample, sequenced in a study of blood T cell repertoires in COVID-19. Assay used: immunoSEQ multiplex PCR; TCRdb lists only in-frame clones, some missing. The data contain around 200,000 clones, roughly 80% of them seen just once; the ten biggest clones take up 4.5% to 5.5%. Sequencing used peripheral blood. The source of these receptors is a human donor in a cohort sampled during active COVID-19.

The chain joins TRBV6-2 or TRBV6-3 to TRBJ1-1; the match to TRBD1 covers 8 bases. V dropped 0 bases and J dropped 12; count of bases not matched to a gene: 15. Germline-derived CDR1 and CDR2 are MNHEY and SVGEGT. The CDR3 runs to 16 residues. CDR3 in DNA: TGTGCCAGCAGTTACTCTAGCTCCAGGGGGCCCGGGAGAACTTTCTTT. Protein product: CASSYSSSRGPGRTFF.

The V and J genes are TRBV20-1 and TRBJ2-7; 8 bases map to TRBD2. Germline trimming cut 3 bases from V and 3 bases from J; bases unmatched to any gene: 7. The CDR3 covers 14 residues. Germline assignment: CDR1 DFQATT and CDR2 SNEGSKA (reference sequence). This CDR3 is CSASFSSGGYEQYF. CDR3 nucleotide sequence: TGCAGTGCTAGTTTTTCAAGCGGGGGCTACGAGCAGTACTTC.

This clone showed up just a few times. The chain is built from TRBV7-3 and TRBJ2-7, with 8 bases identical to TRBD2. There are 15 residues in the CDR3. V was clipped by 0 bases and J by 6 bases; unmatched bases: 7. The germline CDR1 and CDR2 sequences are SGHTA and FQGTGA. CDR3 nucleotides: TGTGCCAGCAGCTTAACCCGTAGCGGGACTAGCGAGCAGTACTTC. Translated, it gives CASSLTRSGTSEQYF.

This clone was found a few times. The rearrangement joins TRBV5-1 to TRBJ1-1, with TRBD1 as a possible D gene (6 bases). Germline values: CDR1 SGHRS, CDR2 YFSETQ. The CDR3 spans 13 residues. Trimming shortened V by 5 bases and J by 2 bases, and 10 bases separated the two germline ends. In DNA form, the CDR3 reads TGCGCCAGCAGACAGGGAGTTAACACTGAAGCTTTCTTT. Translating gives CASRQGVNTEAFF.

This chain links TRBV10-3 with TRBJ2-5; 9 bases are shared with TRBD2. Germline loops: CDR1 ENHRY, CDR2 SYGVKD. The CDR3 consists of 14 residues. With 4 bases clipped from V and 3 bases from J, the junction kept 3 bases outside the gene matches. This chain's CDR3 is CAISGGRAEETQYF. CDR3 nucleotide sequence: TGTGCCATCAGTGGCGGGAGGGCCGAAGAGACCCAGTACTTC.

The chain couples TRBV18 to TRBJ1-5; D is ambiguous. Per the germline V gene, CDR1 is KGHSH and CDR2 is LQKENI. The V and J ends lost 2 bases and 3 bases respectively, with 5 bases between them. This CDR3 is built from 13 residues. CDR3 in DNA: TGTGCCAGCTCACCAGGAGTCAATCAGCCCCAGCATTTT. This sequence encodes CASSPGVNQPQHF. Full variable domain (missing parts from reference TRBV18 and TRBJ1-5): NAGVMQNPRHLVRRRGQEARLRCSPMKGHSHVYWYRQLPEEGLKFMVYLQKENIIDESGMPKERFSAEFPKEGPSILRIQQVVRGDSAAYFCASSPGVNQPQHFGDGTRLSIL.

The chain uses TRBV19 and TRBJ1-2, with D unresolved. V lost 7 bases and J lost 2, with 11 bases in between. Germline V gene lookup returns CDR1 LNHDA and CDR2 SQIVND (reference sequence). The CDR3 sequence is 13 residues long. The CDR3, as DNA: TGTGCCAGTACCCTACGGGGAAACTATGGCTACACCTTC. It specifies CASTLRGNYGYTF.